The rows below give T cell receptor beta chains drawn from one sample of a study of cytomegalovirus exposure and HLA in healthy donors. The data were produced by immunoSEQ multiplex PCR, yet TCRdb's version contains in-frame clones alone and is incomplete. The table has 250,000 to 300,000 clones, 86% seen once. Specimen: PBMCs. The receptors here all came from a woman under 30 in good health and CMV-seronegative. Each CDR3 is given with its conserved first and last residue. The D gene is left open where the match is weak. Expanded clones get a size class; other rows say once, few or many, or leave the size out.

>TRBJ1-2|TRBV10-3|few|TRBD1
CAISGDRAHGYTF
TGTGCCATCAGTGGAGACAGGGCCCATGGCTACACCTTC
>TRBJ1-2|TRBV4-3|-|-
CASSQQVSNYGYTF
TGCGCCAGCAGCCAACAGGTTTCTAACTATGGCTACACCTTC
>TRBJ2-1|TRBV5-8|-|TRBD2
CASSPGLAGGGSYNEQFF
TGTGCCAGCAGTCCGGGACTAGCGGGAGGGGGCTCCTACAATGAGCAGTTCTTC
>TRBJ1-5|TRBV7-9|few|TRBD1
CASSLGQGLDQPQHF
TGTGCCAGCAGCTTAGGACAGGGATTAGATCAGCCCCAGCATTTT
>TRBJ2-5|TRBV25-1|-|TRBD2
CASSEERGGWETQYF
TGTGCCAGCAGTGAGGAGCGGGGGGGCTGGGAGACCCAGTACTTC
>TRBJ2-7|TRBV5-1|-|TRBD1
CASSLGTGYEQYF
TGCGCCAGCAGCTTGGGGACAGGCTACGAGCAGTACTTC
>TRBJ2-2|TRBV28|-|TRBD1
CASSLRDRLNTGELFF
TGTGCCAGCAGTTTGAGGGACAGGTTGAACACCGGGGAGCTGTTTTTT
>TRBJ1-1|TRBV19|-|-
CASSTRRGDAFEAFF
TGTGCCAGTAGTACCCGGAGGGGAGATGCTTTTGAAGCTTTCTTT
>TRBJ2-5|TRBV7-3|-|TRBD1
CASSLTGRGTKETQYF
TGTGCCAGCAGCTTAACTGGCAGGGGGACGAAAGAGACCCAGTACTTC
>TRBJ2-5|TRBV15|-|-
CATSRDYSWYSPETQYF
TGTGCCACCAGCAGAGATTATAGCTGGTACTCGCCGGAGACCCAGTACTTC
>TRBJ1-1|TRBV11-3|few|-
CASSLGGDTEAFF
TGTGCCAGCAGCTTAGGCGGGGACACTGAAGCTTTCTTT
>TRBJ1-5|TRBV5-6|-|TRBD1
CASRRGTGDQPQHF
TGTGCCAGCAGAAGAGGGACAGGGGATCAGCCCCAGCATTTT
>TRBJ2-7|TRBV2|few|TRBD1
CASSLGTGAYEQYF
TGTGCCAGCAGCCTCGGGACAGGGGCCTACGAGCAGTACTTC
>TRBJ2-7|TRBV4-1|-|TRBD1
CASSAYRDSGSYEQYF
TGCGCCAGCAGCGCATACCGGGACAGCGGTTCCTACGAGCAGTACTTC
>TRBJ1-3|TRBV7-8|few|TRBD1
CASSFWTGGNAGNTIYF
TGTGCCAGCAGCTTCTGGACAGGGGGCAACGCTGGAAACACCATATATTTT
>TRBJ2-7|TRBV5-6|-|TRBD1
CASSYPGQGQEQYF
TGTGCCAGCAGCTACCCGGGACAGGGGCAAGAGCAGTACTTC
>TRBJ1-1|TRBV5-4|-|-
CASSLAGISTEAFF
TGTGCCAGCAGCTTGGCGGGGATCAGCACTGAAGCTTTCTTT
>TRBJ1-1|TRBV18|-|TRBD1
CASSPPGQGRTEAFF
TGTGCCAGCTCACCACCAGGACAGGGCCGCACTGAAGCTTTCTTT
>TRBJ1-5|TRBV10-3|-|-
CATWGGDQPQHF
TGTGCCACTTGGGGGGGGGATCAGCCCCAGCATTTT
>TRBJ2-7|TRBV9|few|TRBD2
CASSGGLAGGSAQYF
TGTGCCAGCAGCGGTGGACTAGCGGGAGGGTCGGCGCAGTACTTC
>TRBJ2-2|TRBV4-3|-|-
CASSSLSDTGELFF
TGCGCCAGCAGTTCCCTTTCTGACACCGGGGAGCTGTTTTTT
>TRBJ2-6|TRBV7-9|-|-
CASSHSRSGANVLTF
TGTGCCAGCAGCCACAGTCGCTCTGGGGCCAACGTCCTGACTTTC
>TRBJ2-5|TRBV5-1|once|TRBD1
CASSLGQGARETQYF
TGCGCCAGCAGCTTGGGACAGGGGGCGCGGGAGACCCAGTACTTC
>TRBJ2-7|TRBV5-1|-|TRBD2
CASSSRGLGNYEQYF
TGCGCCAGCAGCTCCAGGGGACTAGGGAACTACGAGCAGTACTTC
>TRBJ2-2|TRBV27|once|-
CASSFSPGTSNTGELFF
TGTGCCAGCAGTTTTTCGCCCGGGACATCGAACACCGGGGAGCTGTTTTTT
>TRBJ2-7|TRBV7-8|-|TRBD1
CASSRPGQGSEQYF
TGTGCCAGCAGCCGACCGGGACAGGGAAGCGAGCAGTACTTC
>TRBJ2-7|TRBV7-9|-|TRBD1
CASSLVVDRVYEQYF
TGTGCCAGCAGCTTAGTCGTAGACAGGGTATACGAGCAGTACTTC
>TRBJ1-3|TRBV6-1|-|TRBD1
CASRNGDRAGNTIYF
TGTGCCAGCAGAAACGGAGACAGGGCTGGAAACACCATATATTTT
>TRBJ2-1|TRBV7-2|-|TRBD1
CASSLAATGVGNEQFF
TGTGCCAGCAGCTTAGCGGCGACAGGGGTGGGCAATGAGCAGTTCTTC
>TRBJ2-1|TRBV6-5|-|-
CASSYSPDNGDDEQFF
TGTGCCAGCAGTTACTCGCCCGATAATGGAGACGATGAGCAGTTCTTC
>TRBJ1-1|TRBV5-4|-|-
CASSPQGGEAFF
TGTGCCAGCAGCCCGCAAGGCGGTGAAGCTTTCTTT
>TRBJ1-5|TRBV29-1|few|TRBD1
CSVVEGARGQPQHF
TGCAGCGTGGTGGAGGGGGCGCGAGGTCAGCCCCAGCATTTT
>TRBJ1-1|TRBV2|-|-
CASRNRANTEAFF
TGTGCCAGCAGGAACAGGGCCAACACTGAAGCTTTCTTT
>TRBJ1-1|TRBV29-1|-|-
CSVAAGPWAFF
TGCAGCGTTGCGGCAGGGCCCTGGGCTTTCTTT
>TRBJ1-1|TRBV6-6|-|-
CASSYGLSEAFF
TGTGCCAGCAGTTACGGACTCTCTGAAGCTTTCTTT
>TRBJ2-7|TRBV2|-|TRBD2
CASSGGVGTSVSYEQYF
TGTGCCAGCAGTGGGGGAGTAGGGACTAGCGTCTCCTACGAGCAGTACTTC
>TRBJ2-3|TRBV29-1|-|-
CSVVGGRRGPDTQYF
TGCAGCGTTGTGGGGGGGCGCCGGGGCCCGGATACGCAGTATTTT
>TRBJ1-4|TRBV19|few|-
CASSPGHLEKLFF
TGTGCCAGTAGTCCGGGACATTTAGAAAAACTGTTTTTT
>TRBJ2-7|TRBV28|-|TRBD1
CASRPPPGQDAYEQYF
TGTGCCAGCAGACCCCCCCCCGGACAGGATGCCTACGAGCAGTACTTC
>TRBJ1-2|TRBV5-4|few|-
CASSLAGQGGYGYTF
TGTGCCAGCAGCTTGGCGGGCCAGGGAGGGTATGGCTACACCTTC
>TRBJ2-7|TRBV20-1|-|-
CSARGLTEQYF
TGCAGTGCTAGAGGACTAACCGAGCAGTACTTC
>TRBJ2-7|TRBV29-1|-|-
CSAGSRVEEQYF
TGCAGCGCGGGCTCGAGGGTCGAGGAGCAGTACTTC
>TRBJ2-7|TRBV7-9|-|-
CASSWTQTLSYEQYF
TGTGCCAGCAGCTGGACACAAACGCTTTCCTACGAGCAGTACTTC
>TRBJ2-2|TRBV4-1|-|-
CASSQDPGRSGELFF
TGCGCCAGCAGCCAAGACCCAGGGAGGTCCGGGGAGCTGTTTTTT
>TRBJ1-5|TRBV5-1|once|-
CASTPSGTDNQPQHF
TGCGCCAGCACCCCATCCGGGACTGATAATCAGCCCCAGCATTTT
>TRBJ2-6|TRBV7-9|-|-
CASSSNQGTGANVLTF
TGTGCCAGCAGCTCTAACCAGGGAACTGGGGCCAACGTCCTGACTTTC
>TRBJ1-6|TRBV5-5|few|-
CASIQGRVSSPLHF
TGTGCCAGCATACAGGGTCGAGTCTCTTCACCCCTCCACTTT
>TRBJ2-5|TRBV5-1|many|-
CASRIYGQQETQYF
TGCGCCAGCAGAATTTACGGACAGCAAGAGACCCAGTACTTC
>TRBJ1-2|TRBV28|-|-
CASSLLSGAYTF
TGTGCCAGCAGTCTACTTTCGGGAGCCTACACCTTC
>TRBJ1-1|TRBV27|few|-
CASSLQGTEAFF
TGTGCCAGCAGTTTACAGGGGACTGAAGCTTTCTTT
>TRBJ2-5|TRBV7-6|-|TRBD2
CASSQDSGRYQETQYF
TGTGCCAGCAGCCAGGATAGCGGGAGGTACCAAGAGACCCAGTACTTC
>TRBJ2-1|TRBV30|-|TRBD2
CALGTNLYNEQFF
TGTGCCTTGGGGACTAACCTCTACAATGAGCAGTTCTTC
>TRBJ2-7|TRBV7-9|once|-
CASSFSWRLSEQYF
TGTGCCAGCAGCTTTTCCTGGAGATTGTCCGAGCAGTACTTC
>TRBJ1-1|TRBV6-6|-|-
CASTISDTEAFF
TGTGCCAGCACCATCAGTGACACTGAAGCTTTCTTT
>TRBJ2-5|TRBV30|-|-
CAWSVFHVGQAAVETQYF
TGTGCCTGGAGTGTATTCCACGTGGGCCAGGCTGCCGTAGAGACCCAGTACTTC